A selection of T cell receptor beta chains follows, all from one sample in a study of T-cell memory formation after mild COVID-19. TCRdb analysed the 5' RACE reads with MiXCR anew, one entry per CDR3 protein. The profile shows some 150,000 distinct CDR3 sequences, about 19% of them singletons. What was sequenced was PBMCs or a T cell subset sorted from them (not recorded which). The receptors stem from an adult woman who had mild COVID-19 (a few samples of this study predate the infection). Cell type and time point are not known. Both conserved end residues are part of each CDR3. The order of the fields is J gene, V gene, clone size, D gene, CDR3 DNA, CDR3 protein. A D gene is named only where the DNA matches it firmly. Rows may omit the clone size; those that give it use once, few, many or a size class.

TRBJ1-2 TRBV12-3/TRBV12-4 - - TGTGCCAGCACCTACGGGGGGCCCTATGGCTACACCTTC CASTYGGPYGYTF
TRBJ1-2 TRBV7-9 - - TGTGCCAGCAGCTTAGCGATCTATGGCTACACCTTC CASSLAIYGYTF
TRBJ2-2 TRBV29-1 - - TGCAGCGTTGCTGAATTGAACACCGGGGAGCTGTTTTTT CSVAELNTGELFF
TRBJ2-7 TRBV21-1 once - TGTGCCAGCAGCAAAGTAGGGGAACGGGACCCGTCCTACGAGCAGTACTTC CASSKVGERDPSYEQYF
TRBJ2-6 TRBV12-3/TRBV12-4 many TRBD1 TGTGCCAGCAGTCCCGGACAGGGGCGGGGGGCCAACGTCCTGACTTTC CASSPGQGRGANVLTF
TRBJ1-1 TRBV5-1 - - TGCGCCAGCAGCTTGGAAGGGCTAGAAGCTTTCTTT CASSLEGLEAFF
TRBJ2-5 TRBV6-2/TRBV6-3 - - TGTGCCAGCGGACGGGGGCGCCAAGAGACCCAGTACTTC CASGRGRQETQYF
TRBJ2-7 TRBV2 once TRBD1 TGTGCCAGCAGTTTCCTCGGGACAGGACCTACCCAGCAGTACTTC CASSFLGTGPTQQYF
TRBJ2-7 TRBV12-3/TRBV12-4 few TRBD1 TGTGCCAGCAGTGTAACCGGGACAGCTGCCTACGAGCAGTACTTC CASSVTGTAAYEQYF
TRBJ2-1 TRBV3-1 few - TGTGCCAGCAGCCCGTGGGAGTCTCGCGCCAATGAGCAGTTCTTC CASSPWESRANEQFF
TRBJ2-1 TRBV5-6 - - TGTGCCAGCAGCCCCAAGGTGAGGAGACGGGAGCAGTTCTTC CASSPKVRRREQFF
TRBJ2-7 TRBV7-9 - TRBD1 TGTGCCAGCAGAGTTACAGGGGCACCAGGCTACGAGCAGTACTTC CASRVTGAPGYEQYF
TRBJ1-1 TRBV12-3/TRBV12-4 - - TGTGCCAGCAGTTCTCGGGCGGTCGGGACTGAAGCTTTCTTT CASSSRAVGTEAFF
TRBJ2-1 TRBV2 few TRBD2 TGTGCCAGCACTCCACTAGCGGTCTATGAGCAGTTCTTC CASTPLAVYEQFF
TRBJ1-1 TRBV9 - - TGTGCCAGCACCGGAGAAGGTTGGGGGGCGAATAGGGTGTCTGAAGCTTTCTTT CASTGEGWGANRVSEAFF
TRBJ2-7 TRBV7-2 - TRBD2 TGTGCCAGCAGCCGGACTAGCGGGACCTACGAGCAGTACTTC CASSRTSGTYEQYF
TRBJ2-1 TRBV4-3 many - TGCGCCAGCAGCCAAGACGGGGGGCCCTACAATGAGCAGTTCTTC CASSQDGGPYNEQFF
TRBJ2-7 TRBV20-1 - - TGCAGTGCTACATACACCGAGCAGTACTTC CSATYTEQYF
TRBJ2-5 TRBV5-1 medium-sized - TGCGCCAGCAGCCTGGTTGGGGACGGACAAGAGACCCAGTACTTC CASSLVGDGQETQYF
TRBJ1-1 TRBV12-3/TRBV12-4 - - TGTGCCAGCAGTGCCGAGGGTGGGACTGAAGCTTTCTTT CASSAEGGTEAFF
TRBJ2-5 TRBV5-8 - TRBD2 TGTGCCAGCAGCACAGGGACTAGCGGGAGATCCGAGACCCAGTACTTC CASSTGTSGRSETQYF
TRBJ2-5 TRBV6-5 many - TGTGCCAGTCGCCCAGGGGACCGGGAGACCCAGTACTTC CASRPGDRETQYF
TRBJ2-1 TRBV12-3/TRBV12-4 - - TGTGCCAGCAGGAGAAGCCTTGAGCAGTTCTTC CASRRSLEQFF
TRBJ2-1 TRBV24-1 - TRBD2 TGTGCCACCAGTGACTTTGCGGGGGGTAGCAACAATGAGCAGTTCTTC CATSDFAGGSNNEQFF
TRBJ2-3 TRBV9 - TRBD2 TGTGCCAGCAGCGTAAGCGGGGGGGGCGCAGATACGCAGTATTTT CASSVSGGGADTQYF
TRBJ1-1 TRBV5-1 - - TGCGCCAGCCAGCAGCTTCCGACAGATATGAACACTGAAGCTTTCTTT CASQQLPTDMNTEAFF
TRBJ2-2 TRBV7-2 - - TGTGCCAGCAGCTTAACGACAGGTTACACCGGGGAGCTGTTTTTT CASSLTTGYTGELFF
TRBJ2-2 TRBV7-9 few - TGTGCAAGCAGACTTTCCTATTCCGCCGGGGAGCTGTTTTTT CASRLSYSAGELFF
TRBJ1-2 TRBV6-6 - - TGTGCCAGCAGTTACCCGGCAGGTTCTAACTATGGCTACACCTTC CASSYPAGSNYGYTF
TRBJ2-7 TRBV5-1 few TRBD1 TGCGCCAGCAGCGGGGGGACAGGGATCGACGAGCAGTACTTC CASSGGTGIDEQYF
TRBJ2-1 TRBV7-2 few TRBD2 TGTGCCAGCAGCTTCACTAGCGGGAGAGCTAATGAGCAGTTCTTC CASSFTSGRANEQFF
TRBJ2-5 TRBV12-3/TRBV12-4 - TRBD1 TGTGCCAGCAGCCCGAGGGGACAGGGGGGTGTAAAGACCCAGTACTTC CASSPRGQGGVKTQYF
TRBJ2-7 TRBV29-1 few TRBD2 TGCAGCGTTGGGACTAGCGGGGGTTTCTACGAGCAGTACTTC CSVGTSGGFYEQYF